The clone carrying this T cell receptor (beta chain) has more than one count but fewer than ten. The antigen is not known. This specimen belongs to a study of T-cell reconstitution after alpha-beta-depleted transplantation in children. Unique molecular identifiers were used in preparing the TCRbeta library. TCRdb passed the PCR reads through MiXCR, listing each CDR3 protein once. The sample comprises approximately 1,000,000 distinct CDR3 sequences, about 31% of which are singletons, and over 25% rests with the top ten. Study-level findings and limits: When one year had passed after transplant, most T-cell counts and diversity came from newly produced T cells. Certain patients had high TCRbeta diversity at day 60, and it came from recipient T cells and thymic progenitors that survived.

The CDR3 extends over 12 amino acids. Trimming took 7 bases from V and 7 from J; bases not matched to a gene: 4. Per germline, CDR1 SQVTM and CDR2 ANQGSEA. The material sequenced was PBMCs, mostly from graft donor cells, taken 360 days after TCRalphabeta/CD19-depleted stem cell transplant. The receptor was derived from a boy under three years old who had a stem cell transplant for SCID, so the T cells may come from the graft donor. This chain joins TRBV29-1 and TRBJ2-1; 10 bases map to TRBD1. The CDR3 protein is CSGRQGANEQFF. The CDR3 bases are TGCAGCGGTAGACAGGGGGCTAATGAGCAGTTCTTC.